What follows describes a single TCR beta chain. This clone was detected only a few times. What this receptor recognizes is not known. No clone much larger than this one lies a single base away; base qualities are absent. ICON enrollment began in 2016, and the last patient was enrolled in late 2018. From a subcohort of 76 patients, fresh tumor and matched uninvolved tissue were collected for in-depth immune analyses, including TCR sequencing. DNA isolated from bulk tissue, without cell sorting, was used for TCR sequencing. The source of the sample is a study of tumor-infiltrating lymphocytes in localized non-small cell lung cancer (dated by TCRdb to the early 2020s). Notes on the research overall: Patients whose samples were collected after neoadjuvant chemotherapy, as well as both smokers and never-smokers and several histologies, were included in the cohort. Each patient contributed resected tumor tissue and uninvolved lung tissue from the same patient, described as non-adjacent to the tumor. TCR sequencing was one of several integrated assays, alongside flow cytometry, multiplex immunofluorescence, RNA-seq, exome sequencing and proteomics, applied to the same patients. In total, the ICON cohort was made up of over a hundred surgical patients who had localized non-small cell lung cancer and whose tumors were resected. A total of approximately 55 patients were part of the paired comparison of immunoSEQ T-cell fraction between tumor and uninvolved lung. The paper's findings and limits, for the study overall: TCR-derived T-cell fraction did not differ between the flow cytometry-defined immunotypes IM1 (good prognosis) and IM2 (poor prognosis). Because different pieces of the same tissue were used for different assays, technical variation could not be separated from intratumor heterogeneity. Because assay coverage varied across patients depending on available tissue quantity, TCR sequencing was performed for only a subset of the cohort. Higher T cell infiltration in tumors than in uninvolved lung tissue was supported by TCRbeta sequencing, consistent with immunofluorescence CD3 counts.

The T-cell fraction in tumor and uninvolved lung tissue was provided by TCR sequencing with the immunoSEQ assay. The study's own analysis went as follows. For survival analysis, patients were divided into high (upper tertile) and low (lower two tertiles) T-cell fraction groups, which were compared by log-rank test. A signed-rank test was used to test paired tumor versus uninvolved lung differences in T-cell fraction. Held by TCRdb, this immuneACCESS table contains in-frame sequences only and omits some clones. Under half of the omission traces to an unresolved V gene where checked; the cause of the rest is unknown. V and J calls and clone size are copied from that table; D and trimming were computed from the DNA. This sample is represented by around 9,900 clones; 65% to 85% of them were singletons. In total, the top ten clones hold roughly 9.8% of the sample. Trimming removed 7 bases from V and 4 bases from J, leaving 13 bases between the germline ends. Reading the germline V gene gives CDR1 MDHEN and CDR2 SYDVKM. Spanning cysteine to phenylalanine, the CDR3 consists of 13 amino acids. Only the CDR3 DNA is retained, 39 bases long and in frame from the first base.

Sequencing was done on a sample of uninvolved lung tissue not adjacent to the tumor. This sequence uses TRBV28 and TRBJ1-2, and the D gene may be TRBD1, 5 bases matching. The sequence was obtained from a human donor with non-small cell lung cancer. CDR3 reads: CASKRQHLYGYTF. The DNA sequence follows: TGTGCCAGCAAAAGACAGCACCTCTATGGCTACACCTTC.